This T cell receptor beta chain was obtained from a study of blood T cell repertoires in COVID-19. Study information: The analysed material was cDNA or gDNA that came from T cells, B-cell-depleted T cells, or PBMCs.

Repertoires were generated with immunoSEQ multiplex PCR, while TCRdb's copy carries only in-frame clones and drops some. The sample holds some 200,000 clones, roughly 90% seen once. This clone showed up just once. The CDR3 runs 12 residues. Trimming took off 9 bases at V and 1 base at J, with 6 bases between the two ends. The V gene's germline CDR1 is LNHDA and CDR2 SQIVND (reference sequence). The sample was PBMCs or T cells enriched from blood (not recorded which). This chain uses TRBV19 with TRBJ2-2; D is ambiguous. The TCR was taken from a woman younger than 30 who had recovered from COVID-19. The CDR3 nucleotides are TGTGCCAGCCGACTGAACACCGGGGAGCTGTTTTTT. Encoded protein: CASRLNTGELFF.